Shown below are 14 T cell receptor beta chains from a single sample sequenced in a study of graft-versus-host responses after intestinal transplantation. Here immunoSEQ multiplex PCR was the method, and the copy in TCRdb shows in-frame clones only, minus some. The sample has around 15,000 clones, about 80% seen once; the top ten hold approximately 18%. Processing of graft tissue released intraepithelial and lamina propria lymphocytes. The sample was ileum tissue, taken roughly 98 days after intestinal transplant. The receptors derive from a human patient who received an intestinal transplant, so some T cells may come from the graft donor.

This chain uses TRBV5-1 with TRBJ1-4; TRBD1 is a possible D gene (5 bases). Deletions cut 2 bases from V and 4 bases from J, with 9 bases between. Looked up from germline, CDR1 is SGHRS and CDR2 is YFSETQ. The CDR3 consists of 14 residues. Written as DNA, the CDR3 is TGCGCCAGCAGCTTCTGGGGGGGTAATGAAAAACTGTTTTTT. Amino acid sequence: CASSFWGGNEKLFF.

V and J are TRBV7-3 and TRBJ1-3; the D is unclear. This CDR3 comprises 19 residues. The V and J ends lost 0 bases and 0 bases respectively, with 18 bases between them. Germline CDR1 SGHTA, CDR2 FQGTGA. The CDR3 bases are TGTGCCAGCAGCTTAACAGTTATTAAGGGTCACAACTCTGGAAACACCATATATTTT. Translation: CASSLTVIKGHNSGNTIYF.

This clone was recorded only once. The gene calls are TRBV29-1 and TRBJ2-3; a possible D gene is TRBD2 (6 bases). Per germline, CDR1 SQVTM and CDR2 ANQGSEA. V was shortened by 3 bases and J by 4 bases, with 32 bases between the two germline ends. This CDR3 is built from 20 residues. CDR3 protein: CSVDGLPAASVGCRPDTQYF. Here the CDR3 DNA reads TGCAGCGTTGATGGCTTACCGGCGGCTAGCGTCGGGTGTAGGCCAGATACGCAGTATTTT.

The gene calls are TRBV27 and TRBJ1-1, with a weak D call TRBD1 (5 bases). This CDR3 has 16 amino acids. Germline CDR1 reads MNHEY; CDR2 reads SMNVEV (reference sequence). Trimming stripped 3 bases from V and 3 bases from J, with 17 bases between. The chain's CDR3 is CASSFMSGGRHTEAFF. The CDR3 bases are TGTGCCAGCAGTTTCATGTCCGGGGGAAGACACACTGAAGCTTTCTTT.

The rearrangement joins TRBV10-3 to TRBJ2-1, with 10 bases matching TRBD2. V lost 0 bases and J lost 10; bases outside the gene matches: 6. This CDR3 spans 15 amino acids. Germline loops: CDR1 ENHRY, CDR2 SYGVKD. CDR3 DNA sequence: TGTGCCATCAGTGAGTCCAGCGGGAGGGCAAGCGAGCAGTTCTTC. It translates to CAISESSGRASEQFF.

This clone was seen a few times. The chain is built from TRBV30 and TRBJ2-7; D is tentatively TRBD1 or TRBD2 (5 bases each). V lost 6 bases to trimming and J lost 2 bases, with 17 bases between them. Germline V gene data show CDR1 as GTSNPN and CDR2 as SVGIG (reference sequence). The CDR3 length is 14 residues. The CDR3 coding sequence is TGTGCCTGCAATATACCGGGGCTCCCCTACGAGCAGTACTTC. This translates into CACNIPGLPYEQYF.

V usage is TRBV7-3 and J usage is TRBJ2-3; D assignment may be TRBD1 or TRBD2 (5 bases each). The CDR3 has 15 residues. Trimming left V 2 bases short and J 1 base short, with 10 bases between. CDR1 SGHTA and CDR2 FQGTGA come from the germline V gene. The DNA for the CDR3 is TGTGCCAGCAGCTTAGGGGGAGCTCGCACAGATACGCAGTATTTT. Residues: CASSLGGARTDTQYF.

In its sample, this clone was seen a few times. The chain is built from TRBV7-4 and TRBJ1-2; 10 bases fit TRBD1. CDR1 is SGHVT, CDR2 SQSDAQ, per germline. The length of the CDR3 is 14 residues. V dropped 5 bases and J dropped 1; count of bases not matched to a gene: 1. The CDR3 region has the DNA TGTGCCAGCAGCGACAGGGGGCGTAACTATGGCTACACCTTC. Translated, it gives CASSDRGRNYGYTF.

This clone showed up just once. The rearrangement uses TRBV28 and TRBJ1-2; 8 bases are shared with TRBD1. Per germline, CDR1 MDHEN and CDR2 SYDVKM. The CDR3 is made up of 14 amino acids. Losses at the gene ends were 6 bases for V and 4 bases for J; bases not matched to a gene: 7. The CDR3 nucleotides are TGTGCCAGCAGCCGTCCCGACAGGGGCTATGGCTACACCTTC. Protein product: CASSRPDRGYGYTF.

This clone was detected only a few times. V is TRBV5-6 and J is TRBJ1-4; 9 nucleotides agree with TRBD1. Per germline, CDR1 SGHDT and CDR2 YYEEEE. The CDR3 is made up of 16 amino acids. The trim removed 1 base at V and 8 bases at J, leaving 9 bases unmatched. Written as DNA, the CDR3 is TGTGCCAGCAGCTTGAATGGGGGACAGGGTTGGGAAAAACTGTTTTTT. Residues: CASSLNGGQGWEKLFF.

Regarding this clone: The identical CDR3 is also encoded by other nucleotide sequences in the sample. The rearrangement uses TRBV19 and TRBJ1-2; D is unclear. This CDR3 comprises 13 residues. Germline V gene sequence: CDR1 LNHDA, CDR2 SQIVND (reference sequence). V lost 6 bases, J lost 7 bases, and 15 bases lay in between. The CDR3 region is CASRPLGRGGYTF. CDR3 bases: TGTGCCAGTAGGCCTTTGGGAAGAGGTGGCTACACCTTC.

V and J are TRBV6-1 and TRBJ2-7; 8 bases are shared with TRBD1. Germline CDR1 reads MNHNS; CDR2 reads SASEGT. V lost 7 bases and J lost 5; bases outside the gene matches: 7. The CDR3 spans 13 residues. The CDR3 protein is CASIRGRVHEQYF. The CDR3 DNA sequence: TGTGCCAGCATCAGGGGGCGCGTCCACGAGCAGTACTTC.

The gene calls are TRBV9 and TRBJ1-1; D call uncertain. V was cut by 2 bases and J by 1 base, with 6 bases left in between. The CDR3 extends over 13 amino acids. CDR1 and CDR2 from the germline V gene are SGDLS and YYNGEE. The CDR3 region has the DNA TGTGCCAGCAGCGTTAACAGGAACACTGAAGCTTTCTTT. This encodes CASSVNRNTEAFF.

The chain carries TRBV6-4 and TRBJ1-2, with a possible D match to TRBD1 (6 bases). The CDR3 runs to 18 residues. Trimming took 2 bases from V and 5 from J, leaving 24 bases between them. CDR1 and CDR2 (germline): MRHNA, SNTAGT. The CDR3 region has the DNA TGTGCCAGCAGTGACCCCCCAGGGGAGTATCCGGGGCGGTATGGCTACACCTTC. Translated, it gives CASSDPPGEYPGRYGYTF.